This T cell receptor (beta chain) was found in a study of T-cell memory formation after mild COVID-19 (dated by TCRdb to 2020 to 2022). Describing the broader study: Most TCR sequence clusters were specific to one of the two donors. Longitudinal TCRalpha and TCRbeta repertoire sequencing tracked T-cell clones expanding and contracting after mild COVID-19 in two donors. Two young, previously healthy adult volunteers, one female and one male, were included in the cohort. Overall study results and their limits: Clones that contracted from day 15 to 85 showed balanced CD4/CD8 phenotypes, whereas a second wave of clones that expanded from day 15 to 37 leaned towards CD4+. Some responding clones were detected in pre-infection memory, suggesting pre-existing cross-reactive memory T cells joined the SARS-CoV-2 response. Contracting CD4+ clones were located mainly in the CM and EM memory subsets, whereas CD8+ clones were found to be enriched in EMRA. The study included only a couple of mild cases, and larger cohorts that include severe cases with pre-infection samples were judged to be necessary. SARS-CoV-2 specificity of the second-wave clones peaking on day 37 was not confirmed.

Ficoll-Paque density gradient centrifugation was used to isolate PBMCs. Sequencing was carried out with an Illumina NovaSeq 6000. Using 5'RACE with constant-segment primers, TCRalpha and TCRbeta cDNA libraries were constructed, with sample barcodes and unique molecular identifiers added in the process. RNA was extracted from every sample with Trizol reagent. Amplification of the libraries took two PCR steps, and the second step added a second sample barcode plus Illumina TruSeq adapters. Libraries were sequenced on an Illumina NovaSeq with 2 x 150 bp paired-end reads. The original methods were these. Reads were demultiplexed and collapsed into UMI-guided consensus sequences with migec v1.2.7. With mixcr v2.1.11, UMI consensuses were aligned to TRA and TRB V and J templates and assembled into clonotypes. A clonotype was counted as expanded or contracted only if both edgeR and NoisET called the change significant, with noise models trained on biological replicates. For edgeR calls, a false discovery rate-adjusted p below 0.01 and a log2 fold-change threshold of 1 were applied. PCA with hierarchical clustering of max-normalized trajectories of the 1000 most abundant clonotypes was used as exploratory dynamics analysis. Separately sequenced CD4+ and CD8+ repertoires were used to assign the CD4 or CD8 phenotype of responding clones. Using fastp trimming at Q25 and MiXCR clonotype assembly, TCRdb reanalyzed the public sequencing data and kept in-frame beta chains. Each entry is one CDR3 protein sequence, shown with its most common DNA and genes. TCRdb's processing, not the study's, gives the V and J calls here. The sample table contains roughly 450,000 distinct CDR3 sequences; only one count was recorded for approximately 19% of them. The ten largest account for about 22% of the sample.

V is clipped by 8 bases and J by 3 bases, and the sequence between their germline boundaries is 15 bases long. From its cysteine to its phenylalanine, the CDR3 spans 14 amino acids. CDR3 DNA is the only sequence kept; it has 42 bases, read in frame from the first base. Comments on this clonotype: Its antigen remains undetermined. No base quality information exists; no much larger clone differs at one position.

The TCR sequence derives from a man between 18 and 35 years old who had mild COVID-19 (a few samples of this study predate the infection). The sample titles of this study are shuffled in the database, so cell type and time point are left out; the donor was told from shared clones. The sequencing sample was made of PBMCs or a T cell subset sorted from them (not recorded which). The chain links TRBV12-3 or TRBV12-4 with TRBJ2-3; the D gene is not confidently resolved. The CDR3 protein sequence reads: CASRVGPSTDTQYF. The nucleotide sequence reads TGTGCCAGCCGGGTAGGGCCCAGTACAGATACGCAGTATTTT.